These 21 T cell receptor beta chains originate from one sample sequenced in a study of blood T cell repertoires in COVID-19. Profiled with immunoSEQ multiplex PCR; TCRdb holds only in-frame clones, not every one. The profile shows 250,000 to 300,000 clones, about nine tenths of them singletons. Sequenced sample: peripheral blood. These TCRs come from a woman in her forties or fifties with COVID-19, enrolled during active disease.

CDR3 sequence reads: CASSPRQGALSYEQYF. CDR3 sequence (DNA): TGTGCCAGTAGTCCACGACAGGGGGCTTTATCCTACGAGCAGTACTTC. This chain links TRBV19 with TRBJ2-7; the match to TRBD1 covers 10 bases. Germline trimming cut 5 bases from V and 1 base from J; bases unmatched to any gene: 8. CDR1 is LNHDA and CDR2 is SQIVND in the germline V gene (reference sequence). This CDR3 is built from 16 residues.

The chain joins TRBV6-2 or TRBV6-3 to TRBJ2-1, with a possible D match to TRBD2 (6 bases). V gave up 0 bases and J gave up 5 bases, with 8 bases separating them. Germline V gives CDR1 MNHEY, CDR2 SVGEGT. CDR3 length equals 14 residues. The CDR3 coding sequence is TGTGCCAGCAGTTACTCGGGACTCGACAATGAGCAGTTCTTC. It translates to CASSYSGLDNEQFF.

V is TRBV6-5 and J is TRBJ2-3; D unresolved. The ends were cut back, 2 bases at V and 6 bases at J, with 6 bases in the middle. Germline V gene data show CDR1 as MNHEY and CDR2 as SVGAGI. There are 12 residues in the CDR3. CDR3 DNA sequence: TGTGCCAGCAGTTACCCCTTGGATACGCAGTATTTT. Its translation: CASSYPLDTQYF.

CDR3 region: CASGPRWAGVTYGYTF. The CDR3, as DNA: TGTGCCAGTGGACCTCGTTGGGCAGGGGTCACCTATGGCTACACCTTC. This chain connects TRBV19 to TRBJ1-2; a possible D gene is TRBD1 (6 bases). Deletions cut 8 bases from V and 4 bases from J, with 23 bases between. The CDR3 runs to 16 residues. Per germline, CDR1 LNHDA and CDR2 SQIVND (reference sequence). The full variable domain, its missing parts supplied by reference TRBV19 and TRBJ1-2, is DGGITQSPKYLFRKEGQNVTLSCEQNLNHDAMYWYRQDPGQGLRLIYYSQIVNDFQKGDIAEGYSVSREKKESFPLTVTSAQKNPTAFYLCASGPRWAGVTYGYTFGSGTRLTVV.

The rearrangement links TRBV24-1 to TRBJ2-7; D not certain. V was pared by 3 bases and J by 3 bases, with 8 bases between. The CDR3 contains 13 residues. CDR1 is KGHDR and CDR2 is SFDVKD in the germline V gene. CDR3 residues: CATSDQNSYEQYF. Here the CDR3 DNA reads TGTGCCACCAGTGATCAGAACAGCTACGAGCAGTACTTC.

The gene calls are TRBV5-4 and TRBJ2-1; 8 bases line up with TRBD2. The CDR3 spans 16 residues. Germline assignment: CDR1 SGHNT and CDR2 YYREEE (reference sequence). Trimming at V came to 0 bases and at J to 9 bases, leaving 11 bases not matched to a gene. The CDR3 spells CASSLGGTSRLGEQFF. In DNA, the CDR3 is TGTGCCAGCAGCTTGGGAGGGACTAGTAGGCTCGGTGAGCAGTTCTTC.

This clone occurred once. The chain employs TRBV3-1 (or the pseudogene TRBV3-2) and TRBJ2-3; 9 bases are a match to TRBD1. This CDR3 has 15 residues. CDR1 LGHDT and CDR2 YNNKEL come from the germline V gene (reference sequence). The V and J ends lost 6 bases and 5 bases, in that order; junction bases with no gene match: 9. CDR3 protein: CASRPGQGGKDTQYF. The CDR3 bases are TGTGCCAGCAGACCGGGACAGGGAGGGAAAGATACGCAGTATTTT.

J is TRBJ2-2 and V is TRBV2, with TRBD2 identical over 11 bases. J lost 4 bases, V lost 6 bases, and 7 bases had no gene match. CDR1 and CDR2 (germline): SNHLY, FYNNEI. The CDR3 runs to 16 residues. DNA for the CDR3: TGTGCCAGCAGCGGTGGACTAGCGGGCAGCACCGGGGAGCTGTTTTTT. It encodes CASSGGLAGSTGELFF.

This chain links TRBV6-5 with TRBJ2-7, with 8 bases that match TRBD1. The junction had 4 bases not matched to a gene; V was cut back by 9 bases and J by 3 bases. The CDR3 length is 12 residues. CDR1 and CDR2 from the germline V gene are MNHEY and SVGAGI. This CDR3 is CASRTGNYEQYF. CDR3 DNA sequence: TGTGCCAGTAGGACAGGGAACTACGAGCAGTACTTC.

The chain links TRBV7-2 to TRBJ1-2; D not resolved. Trimming took off 5 bases at V and 5 bases at J, with 21 bases between the two ends. Germline assignment: CDR1 SGHTA and CDR2 FQGNSA. The CDR3 totals 16 residues. The CDR3 nucleotides are TGTGCCAGCAGCCCCCCGGCGTCTTTGGCGACTTATGGCTACACCTTC. Translated: CASSPPASLATYGYTF.

Of note for this clone: This sample includes further DNA sequences coding for the same CDR3. The chain links TRBV3-1 (or the pseudogene TRBV3-2) to TRBJ1-3; D uncertain. This CDR3 region has 14 residues. Per the germline V gene, CDR1 is LGHDT and CDR2 is YNNKEL (reference sequence). Trimming removed 1 base from V and 0 bases from J, with 4 bases in between. The CDR3 sequence is CASSQAGSGNTIYF. CDR3 nucleotides: TGTGCCAGCAGCCAAGCGGGCTCTGGAAACACCATATATTTT.

This clone was observed once. In DNA form, the CDR3 reads TGTGCCATCAGTGAGCAGGCTCTTGAAGCTTTCTTT. It yields the protein CAISEQALEAFF. The chain combines TRBV10-3 with TRBJ1-1, with D unclear. CDR1 is ENHRY and CDR2 is SYGVKD in the germline V gene. Trimming removed 2 bases at V and 7 bases at J, with 8 bases between. The CDR3 has 12 amino acids.

The genes are TRBV5-1 and TRBJ1-1; D not resolved. Germline loops: CDR1 SGHRS, CDR2 YFSETQ. CDR3 length: 16 residues. V gave up 4 bases and J gave up 4 bases, with 20 bases separating them. DNA of the CDR3: TGCGCCAGCAGCCTCACAACCTCGGGGATCGGCACTGAAGCTTTCTTT. Its translation: CASSLTTSGIGTEAFF.

The chain is built from TRBV19 and TRBJ1-2, with 8 bases fitting TRBD1. The J segment lost 8 bases and the V segment lost 2 bases, leaving 7 bases of the junction unmatched. The length of the CDR3 is 14 residues. CDR1 and CDR2 (germline): LNHDA, SQIVND (reference sequence). The DNA of the CDR3 is TGTGCCAGTAGTATACAGGGACAGGCCGCGGGCTACACCTTC. This codes for CASSIQGQAAGYTF.

The V and J genes are TRBV3-1 (or the pseudogene TRBV3-2) and TRBJ2-1, with TRBD2 identical over 10 bases. There are 15 residues in the CDR3. V was clipped by 4 bases and J by 4 bases; unmatched bases: 4. CDR1 is LGHDT and CDR2 is YNNKEL in the germline V gene (reference sequence). Here the CDR3 reads CASSRSGRTYNEQFF. CDR3 in DNA: TGTGCCAGCAGCCGTAGCGGGAGGACTTACAATGAGCAGTTCTTC.

This clone has just one count. The CDR3 DNA reads TGTGCCAGTAGTATCGTCCCCGTCGTGGGGAGGAACACTGAAGCTTTCTTT. As protein: CASSIVPVVGRNTEAFF. The V and J genes are TRBV19 and TRBJ1-1; D is unclear. This CDR3 contains 17 residues. Trimming left V 3 bases short and J 1 base short, with 18 bases between. The germline V gene has CDR1 LNHDA and CDR2 SQIVND (reference sequence).

The J gene is TRBJ1-4, the V gene TRBV15, with a tentative D call TRBD1 (5 bases). Trimming cost V 0 bases and J 4 bases, with 9 bases left between them. The CDR3 loop spans 15 amino acids. Germline CDR1 and CDR2: LNHNV and YYDKDF (reference sequence). The chain's CDR3 is CATSRDQGLNEKLFF. Here the CDR3 DNA reads TGTGCCACCAGCAGAGACCAGGGTCTTAATGAAAAACTGTTTTTT.

The chain links TRBV27 to TRBJ1-5; a possible D gene is TRBD1 (5 bases). Germline values: CDR1 MNHEY, CDR2 SMNVEV (reference sequence). The V end was cut by 2 bases, the J end by 7 bases, with 12 bases between. CDR3 size: 14 residues. The CDR3 DNA reads TGTGCCAGCAGTTTAGTCCTCGGGGGACAGCCCCAGCATTTT. Protein product: CASSLVLGGQPQHF.

This chain connects TRBV9 to TRBJ2-5; 7 bases line up with TRBD2. The CDR3 covers 15 residues. Germline CDR1 SGDLS, CDR2 YYNGEE. With 2 bases clipped from V and 3 bases from J, the junction kept 7 bases outside the gene matches. In nucleotides, the CDR3 is TGTGCCAGCAGCGTGCAAGCGGGGAGGGAAGAGACCCAGTACTTC. This sequence encodes CASSVQAGREETQYF.

This clone was recorded once. V and J are TRBV3-1 (or the pseudogene TRBV3-2) and TRBJ2-7; D is undetermined. There are 14 residues in the CDR3. Germline V CDR1 and CDR2: LGHDT, YNNKEL (reference sequence). V was pared by 1 base and J by 7 bases, with 14 bases between. CDR3 nucleotide sequence: TGTGCCAGCAGCCAAGGGTTACTTGTATCAGAGCAGTACTTC. This sequence encodes CASSQGLLVSEQYF.

The J gene is TRBJ1-2, the V gene TRBV30; 8 nucleotides line up with TRBD1. The junction had 14 bases not matched to a gene; V was cut back by 5 bases and J by 6 bases. Per the germline V gene, CDR1 is GTSNPN and CDR2 is SVGIG (reference sequence). The CDR3 length is 15 residues. The CDR3 nucleotides are TGTGCCTGGGAAGCGCAGGGGGCTTGGGAGAATGGCTACACCTTC. Amino acids: CAWEAQGAWENGYTF.